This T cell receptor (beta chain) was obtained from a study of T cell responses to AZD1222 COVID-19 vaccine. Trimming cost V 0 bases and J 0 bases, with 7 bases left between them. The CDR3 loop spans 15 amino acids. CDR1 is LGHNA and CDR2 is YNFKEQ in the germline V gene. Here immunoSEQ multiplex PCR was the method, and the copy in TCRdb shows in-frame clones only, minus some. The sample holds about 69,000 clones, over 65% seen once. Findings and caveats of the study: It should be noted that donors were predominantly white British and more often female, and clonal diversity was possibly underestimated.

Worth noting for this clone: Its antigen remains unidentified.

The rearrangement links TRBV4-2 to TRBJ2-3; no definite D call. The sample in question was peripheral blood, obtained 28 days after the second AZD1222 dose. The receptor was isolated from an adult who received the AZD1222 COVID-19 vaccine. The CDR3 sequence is CASSQEPGSTDTQYF. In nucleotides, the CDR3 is TGTGCCAGCAGCCAAGAGCCTGGCAGCACAGATACGCAGTATTTT.